The next 26 T cell receptor beta chains were all read from a single sample in a study of blood T cell repertoires in COVID-19. Sequenced by immunoSEQ multiplex PCR; TCRdb stores in-frame clones only, minus some. The table has roughly 100,000 clones, approximately 84% seen once. The sequenced sample consisted of peripheral blood. The receptors originated from a woman aged 60 to 75 with acute or convalescent COVID-19.

This chain links TRBV5-1 with TRBJ1-4; 7 bases map to TRBD1. The CDR3 has 16 residues. CDR1 is SGHRS and CDR2 is YFSETQ in the germline V gene. J lost 0 bases, V lost 7 bases, and 9 bases had no gene match. This CDR3 is CASRRDSGATNEKLFF. As DNA, the CDR3 is TGCGCCAGCCGCCGGGACAGCGGCGCAACTAATGAAAAACTGTTTTTT. The whole variable domain, filled in from reference TRBV5-1 and TRBJ1-4, reads KAGVTQTPRYLIKTRGQQVTLSCSPISGHRSVSWYQQTPGQGLQFLFEYFSETQRNKGNFPGRFSGRQFSNSRSEMNVSTLELGDSALYLCASRRDSGATNEKLFFGSGTQLSVL.

This clone was recorded only once. The chain recombines TRBV5-1 with TRBJ2-5, with TRBD1 matching over 10 bases. J was trimmed by 4 bases and V by 4 bases; bases with no gene match: 7. CDR3 size: 15 residues. CDR1 and CDR2 (germline): SGHRS, YFSETQ. CDR3 DNA: TGCGCCAGCAGCGGACAGGGGGAAAAGGGAGAGACCCAGTACTTC. Translated: CASSGQGEKGETQYF.

The V gene is TRBV7-8, the J gene TRBJ1-2; TRBD1 might be the D (5 bases). V shed 2 bases and J shed 3 bases, with 13 bases lying between them. The germline V gene has CDR1 SGHVS and CDR2 FQNEAQ. This CDR3 is built from 15 residues. The CDR3 sequence is CASSLRVGGDYGYTF. For the CDR3, the DNA is TGTGCCAGCAGCTTAAGGGTGGGGGGAGACTATGGCTACACCTTC.

This clone was picked up one time. The gene calls are TRBV30 and TRBJ2-3; 7 bases fit TRBD2. The germline gives CDR1 GTSNPN, CDR2 SVGIG (reference sequence). This CDR3 is built from 14 residues. V trimming: 6 bases; J trimming: 3 bases; junction bases outside the gene matches: 9. The CDR3 reads CACGGGVRTDTQYF. The DNA for the CDR3 is TGTGCCTGCGGGGGAGGGGTCCGGACAGATACGCAGTATTTT.

The V gene is TRBV5-8, the J gene TRBJ1-2, with D uncertain. With 2 bases removed from V and 7 bases from J, the gap between germline ends came to 12 bases. CDR3 length equals 13 residues. Germline-derived CDR1 and CDR2 are SGHTS and YDEGEE. CDR3 sequence (DNA): TGTGCCAGCAGCTTCCCGGGGTTAGGTGGCTACACCTTC. This gives the protein CASSFPGLGGYTF.

The V and J genes are TRBV2 and TRBJ2-7; no firm D call. CDR1 is SNHLY and CDR2 is FYNNEI in the germline V gene. The germline V and J ends were trimmed by 4 bases and 3 bases, with 16 bases remaining between them. The CDR3 runs to 15 residues. CDR3 region: CASSVRGELHYEQYF. CDR3 sequence (DNA): TGTGCCAGCAGTGTTCGCGGTGAGCTCCACTACGAGCAGTACTTC.

The chain employs TRBV5-4 and TRBJ2-1, with 10 bases that match TRBD2. Germline V gene data show CDR1 as SGHNT and CDR2 as YYREEE (reference sequence). This CDR3 has 16 amino acids. With 0 bases clipped from V and 9 bases from J, the junction kept 9 bases outside the gene matches. The CDR3 is CASSLATSGIRGEQFF. The CDR3 bases are TGTGCCAGCAGCTTGGCTACTAGCGGGATACGCGGTGAGCAGTTCTTC. Filled out from reference TRBV5-4 and TRBJ2-1, the complete variable domain reads ETGVTQSPTHLIKTRGQQVTLRCSSQSGHNTVSWYQQALGQGPQFIFQYYREEENGRGNFPPRFSGLQFPNYSSELNVNALELDDSALYLCASSLATSGIRGEQFFGPGTRLTVL.

V usage is TRBV6-1 and J usage is TRBJ1-1; 10 nucleotides line up with TRBD1. Germline V gene lookup returns CDR1 MNHNS and CDR2 SASEGT. This CDR3 has 13 residues. V lost 7 bases and J lost 5; bases outside the gene matches: 4. The CDR3 region has the DNA TGTGCCAGCACCACGGGACAGGGGACTGAAGCTTTCTTT. Amino acids: CASTTGQGTEAFF.

V and J are TRBV2 and TRBJ2-7; D is perhaps TRBD1 (5 bases). From germline, CDR1 is SNHLY and CDR2 FYNNEI. There are 13 residues in the CDR3. V lost 4 bases, J lost 1 base, and 8 bases lay in between. The CDR3, as DNA: TGTGCCAGCAGTGGGCCAGGGTCCTACGAGCAGTACTTC. Its protein is CASSGPGSYEQYF.

V and J are TRBV11-3 and TRBJ2-7; the D is unclear. V was trimmed by 3 bases and J by 4 bases, leaving 28 bases between them. The CDR3 totals 19 residues. CDR1 and CDR2 (germline): SGHNT, YENEEA. CDR3 amino acids: CASSLAMRSGGIYRYEQYF. CDR3 DNA: TGTGCCAGCAGCTTGGCTATGAGATCTGGCGGAATTTATCGATACGAGCAGTACTTC.

This clone showed up just once. The rearrangement uses TRBV20-1 and TRBJ2-1, with 8 bases lining up with TRBD2. The germline CDR1 and CDR2 sequences are DFQATT and SNEGSKA (reference sequence). CDR3 length equals 14 residues. The ends lost 3 bases at V and 14 bases at J; junction bases unmatched: 15. CDR3 amino acids: CSASALGSGGLKFF. The CDR3 DNA reads TGCAGTGCTAGTGCTTTAGGGAGCGGGGGATTAAAGTTCTTC.

Here the CDR3 DNA reads TGTGCCAGCAGCTTGGACAGGGGGCAGAACATTCAGTACTTC. This sequence encodes CASSLDRGQNIQYF. The chain joins TRBV5-4 to TRBJ2-4, with 9 bases that match TRBD1. CDR3 size: 14 residues. Trimming took 0 bases from V and 7 from J; bases not matched to a gene: 2. Per germline, CDR1 SGHNT and CDR2 YYREEE (reference sequence).

V is TRBV9 and J is TRBJ2-1, with 13 positions matching TRBD2. CDR1 and CDR2 (germline): SGDLS, YYNGEE. This CDR3 contains 16 residues. Trimming took 4 bases from V and 6 from J; bases not matched to a gene: 7. The CDR3 nucleotides are TGTGCCAGCAGCTTTAAACTAGCGGGGGGGTCCAATGAGCAGTTCTTC. Translation: CASSFKLAGGSNEQFF.

V usage is TRBV7-8 and J usage is TRBJ2-5; 14 nucleotides align to TRBD2. CDR1 is SGHVS and CDR2 is FQNEAQ in the germline V gene. CDR3 length equals 16 residues. V dropped 3 bases and J dropped 10; count of bases not matched to a gene: 10. CDR3 coding DNA: TGTGCCAGCAGCTTTGGGACTAGCGGGGGCCCCTGGGGCCAGTACTTC. Translation: CASSFGTSGGPWGQYF.

V and J are TRBV19 and TRBJ2-7; TRBD1 matches at 11 bases. V shed 3 bases and J 5 bases; nucleotides not matched to a gene: 12. CDR3 size: 17 residues. Germline V gene data show CDR1 as LNHDA and CDR2 as SQIVND (reference sequence). The CDR3 sequence is CASSITPGTGGRNEQYF. CDR3 bases: TGTGCCAGTAGTATCACCCCCGGGACAGGGGGAAGGAACGAGCAGTACTTC.

The chain couples TRBV5-8 to TRBJ2-5; 9 bases match TRBD1. In germline, CDR1 is SGHTS, CDR2 YDEGEE. V dropped 4 bases and J dropped 7; count of bases not matched to a gene: 17. The length of the CDR3 is 17 residues. CDR3 protein: CASSATGGAALSGTQYF. CDR3 nucleotide sequence: TGTGCCAGCAGCGCCACAGGGGGCGCCGCTCTATCCGGGACCCAGTACTTC.

V and J are TRBV7-8 and TRBJ1-1; TRBD1 matches at 9 bases. Germline-derived CDR1 and CDR2 are SGHVS and FQNEAQ. The CDR3 has 13 amino acids. The V segment lost 4 bases and the J segment 10 bases; nucleotides outside the gene matches: 7. The CDR3 region is CASSYTGTGTAFF. The DNA for the CDR3 is TGTGCCAGCAGCTACACCGGGACAGGGACAGCTTTCTTT.

The chain carries TRBV6-6 and TRBJ2-7; D possibly corresponds to TRBD2 (6 bases). Trimming took 6 bases from V and 7 from J, leaving 28 bases between them. CDR1 is MNHNY and CDR2 is SVGAGI in the germline V gene (reference sequence). The CDR3 loop spans 17 amino acids. This chain's CDR3 is CASSRYDSQLAGWEQYF. The CDR3 nucleotides read TGTGCCAGCAGCCGATATGACAGCCAACTAGCAGGTTGGGAGCAGTACTTC.

The CDR3 sequence: CASSIASTDTQYF. For the CDR3, the DNA is TGTGCCAGTAGTATAGCTAGCACAGATACGCAGTATTTT. The chain has TRBV19 and TRBJ2-3; D is ambiguous. The CDR3 contains 13 residues. Germline V gene sequence: CDR1 LNHDA, CDR2 SQIVND (reference sequence). V shed 1 base and J shed 0 bases, with 2 bases lying between them.

V gene TRBV5-4 combines with J gene TRBJ1-3; D is ambiguous. Deletions cut 4 bases from V and 0 bases from J, with 11 bases between. Germline V gene lookup returns CDR1 SGHNT and CDR2 YYREEE (reference sequence). CDR3 length: 15 residues. CDR3 DNA sequence: TGTGCCAGCAGCCTTGACTCCTACTCTGGAAACACCATATATTTT. The encoded protein is CASSLDSYSGNTIYF.

V and J are TRBV27 and TRBJ2-1; 16 nucleotides agree with TRBD2. This CDR3 region has 17 residues. The V gene's germline CDR1 is MNHEY and CDR2 SMNVEV (reference sequence). The V and J ends lost 4 bases and 11 bases, in that order; junction bases with no gene match: 11. The CDR3 DNA follows: TGTGCCAGCAGTTCCTACGAAGGGACTAGCGGGGGGGATAAGCAGTTCTTC. This encodes CASSSYEGTSGGDKQFF.

This CDR3 is CASSQDVGRGQPQHF. CDR3 in DNA: TGTGCCAGCAGCCAAGATGTTGGGAGAGGTCAGCCCCAGCATTTT. The chain combines TRBV3-1 (or the pseudogene TRBV3-2) with TRBJ1-5; D remains ambiguous. V lost 0 bases and J 6 bases, leaving 12 bases between the germline ends. CDR1 and CDR2 (germline): LGHDT, YNNKEL (reference sequence). There are 15 residues in the CDR3.

This clone was detected only once. CDR3 nucleotide sequence: TGTGCCAGCAGCAAAGAGGGGGTCGATGAGCAGTTCTTC. Its protein is CASSKEGVDEQFF. This rearrangement joins TRBV21-1 to TRBJ2-1; the D call in the table, TRBD1, was not verified against the DNA. TRBV21-1 constitutes a pseudogene. The CDR3 is made up of 13 amino acids.

This chain uses TRBV5-4 with TRBJ1-2; 12 nucleotides agree with TRBD1. CDR3 length: 15 amino acids. Germline CDR1 SGHNT, CDR2 YYREEE (reference sequence). V gave up 3 bases and J gave up 7 bases; unmatched junction bases: 7. The CDR3 region has the DNA TGTGCCAGCAGCTCCCTCGGGACAGGGGGCTCTGGCTACACCTTC. It yields the protein CASSSLGTGGSGYTF.

The gene calls are TRBV4-2 and TRBJ2-3, with TRBD2 identical over 12 bases. V lost 0 bases and J lost 5; bases outside the gene matches: 6. The CDR3 loop spans 17 amino acids. Germline CDR1 LGHNA, CDR2 YNFKEQ. CDR3 sequence: CASSQDSSGGAGDTQYF. The DNA for the CDR3 is TGTGCCAGCAGCCAAGATTCTAGCGGGGGGGCCGGAGATACGCAGTATTTT.

The gene calls are TRBV6-5 and TRBJ1-6; D call uncertain. CDR1 and CDR2 from the germline V gene are MNHEY and SVGAGI. V shed 5 bases and J shed 9 bases, with 14 bases lying between them. The CDR3 totals 14 residues. For the CDR3, the DNA is TGTGCCAGCAGTAGGGAGTTTGTAAGTTCACCCCTCCACTTT. Amino acids: CASSREFVSSPLHF.